Included here is one TCR beta chain sequence, with context. Its antigen is not known. The entry originates in a study of T cell responses to AZD1222 COVID-19 vaccine. Profiled with immunoSEQ multiplex PCR; TCRdb holds only in-frame clones, not every one. The sample consists of roughly 70,000 clones, 88% of them appearing once. General study findings and limits: Vaccine-associated CD4 TCRs spanned spike, dominant at 160-218 and 743-854. At baseline, just 5 or 6 AZD1222 recipients tested seropositive. Clonal diversity was possibly underestimated, and the donors were mostly white British, with more females.

Per the germline V gene, CDR1 is LNHDA and CDR2 is SQIVND (reference sequence). The CDR3 is 16 residues long. V was clipped by 5 bases and J by 7 bases; unmatched bases: 16. The V call is TRBV19, the J call TRBJ2-7, with TRBD1 matching 8 bases. This sequence originates from an adult who received the MenACWY meningococcal vaccine as a control. The source material was peripheral blood, sampled 28 days after the second dose of the MenACWY control vaccine. CDR3 DNA sequence: TGTGCCAGTAGTCCCTCCCCCCAGGGGGCCGTCGGAGAGCAGTACTTC. Its protein product is CASSPSPQGAVGEQYF.